The sequence of this T cell receptor (beta chain) was determined in a study of CXCR3-negative and CXCR3-positive naive CD8 T cells. The V gene's germline CDR1 is MDHEN and CDR2 SYDVKM. The CDR3 contains 14 residues. The libraries of TRB cDNA were constructed through 5' RACE using UMI labels. TCRdb re-called the 5' RACE reads and gives one entry per CDR3 protein, without DNA. The listing records under 65,000 distinct CDR3 sequences. Concerning this clonotype itself: The antigen remains undetermined.

General study points: Comparably high diversity was seen in both naive subsets, and much lower diversity in memory CD8+ cells.

Sequenced material: memory CD8+ T cells from blood. The chain has TRBV28 and TRBJ1-4; TCRdb's D call of TRBD1 is untestable without DNA. The receptor was isolated from a human donor in good health. Some clones in this sample may be carry-over from other donors' samples. The CDR3 sequence: CASSLDRGKEKLFF.